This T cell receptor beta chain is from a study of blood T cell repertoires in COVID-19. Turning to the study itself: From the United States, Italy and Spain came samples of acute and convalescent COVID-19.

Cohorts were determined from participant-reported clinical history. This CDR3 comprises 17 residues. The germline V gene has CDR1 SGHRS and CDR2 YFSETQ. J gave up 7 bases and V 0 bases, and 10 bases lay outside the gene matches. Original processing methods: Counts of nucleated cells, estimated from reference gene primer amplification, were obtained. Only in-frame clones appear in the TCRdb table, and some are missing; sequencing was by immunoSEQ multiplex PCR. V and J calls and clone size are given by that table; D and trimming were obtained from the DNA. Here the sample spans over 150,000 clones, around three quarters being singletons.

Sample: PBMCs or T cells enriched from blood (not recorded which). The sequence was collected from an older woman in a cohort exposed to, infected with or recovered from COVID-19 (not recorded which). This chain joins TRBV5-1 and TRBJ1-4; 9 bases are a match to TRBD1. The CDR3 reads CASSLATTGGLGEKLFF. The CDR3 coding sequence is TGCGCCAGCAGCTTGGCCACCACAGGGGGCTTAGGTGAAAAACTGTTTTTT.